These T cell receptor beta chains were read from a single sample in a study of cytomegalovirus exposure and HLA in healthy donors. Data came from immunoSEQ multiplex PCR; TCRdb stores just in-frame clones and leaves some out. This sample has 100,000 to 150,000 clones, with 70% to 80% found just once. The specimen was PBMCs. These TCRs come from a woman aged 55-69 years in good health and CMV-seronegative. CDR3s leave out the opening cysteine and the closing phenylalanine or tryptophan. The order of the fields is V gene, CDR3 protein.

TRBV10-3 AISLGGADTEAF
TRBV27 ASSRLQGRYGYT
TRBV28 ASSLPFPTGGNYGYT
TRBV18 ASSPQGGQGIYGYT
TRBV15 ATSRGETGPYEQY
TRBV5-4 ASSFGGGYNEQF
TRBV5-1 ASSLELIQGFPYEQY
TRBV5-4 ASSLGQDGSYEQY
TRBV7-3 ASSLTTRSANTEAF
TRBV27 ASSFGTGYSYNEQF
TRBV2 ASSESGYGYT
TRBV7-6 ASSLETGGGYEQY
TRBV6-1 ASSEGGYTSTDTQY
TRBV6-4 ASSLTSGTDTQY
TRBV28 ASSSGALYNEQF
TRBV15 ATSRDPSAYEQY
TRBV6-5 ASSYPQGSEAF
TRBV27 ASSSGGESSYNEQF
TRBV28 ASSPGTVAGANVLT
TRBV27 ASSPTITGELF
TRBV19 ASSSTSEGGAQY
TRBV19 ASSPGGPYEQY
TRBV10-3 AISAPGVYGYT
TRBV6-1 ASSVSRYNEQF
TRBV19 ASSSTNEKLF
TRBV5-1 ASSLGLLAETYEQY
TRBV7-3 ASSWAQGYEQY
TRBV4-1 ASTMRAMNFEAF
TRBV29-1 SVVQGVGEQY
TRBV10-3 AISESSGSGGLQY
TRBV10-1 ASSEDIGQRLYGYT
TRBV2 ASSIAGRRNTQY
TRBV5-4 ASSLGLREQY
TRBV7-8 ASSRDRSEQY
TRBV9 ASSVDLTTEAF
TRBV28 ASSPLTIYQPQH
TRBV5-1 ASHDADRKVLNYGYT